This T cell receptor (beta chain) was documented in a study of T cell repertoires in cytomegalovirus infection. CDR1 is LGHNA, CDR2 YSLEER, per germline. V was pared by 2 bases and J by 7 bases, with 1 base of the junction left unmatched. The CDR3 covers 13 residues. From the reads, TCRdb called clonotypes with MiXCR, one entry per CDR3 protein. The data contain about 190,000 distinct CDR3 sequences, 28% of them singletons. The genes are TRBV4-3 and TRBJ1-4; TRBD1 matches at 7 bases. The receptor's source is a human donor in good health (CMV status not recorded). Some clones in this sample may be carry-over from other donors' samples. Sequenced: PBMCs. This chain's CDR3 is CASSQQGGEKLFF. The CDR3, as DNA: TGCGCCAGCAGCCAACAGGGGGGTGAAAAACTGTTTTTT.